This record covers a single T cell receptor beta chain. The entry originates in a study of blood T cell repertoires in COVID-19. Looking at the study overall: Acute and convalescent COVID-19 samples came from the United States, Italy and Spain.

Sequenced by immunoSEQ multiplex PCR; TCRdb stores in-frame clones only, minus some. The table lists 150,000 to 200,000 clones, around 78% of them singletons. Germline CDR1 reads SGHTA; CDR2 reads FQGNSA. The CDR3 consists of 13 residues. Trimming removed 4 bases from V and 11 bases from J, with 14 bases in between. The source is an elderly woman with active or convalescent COVID-19. The chain combines TRBV7-2 with TRBJ1-4; D is ambiguous. Sequenced: peripheral blood. CDR3 sequence reads: CASSSTGGRKLFF. CDR3 bases: TGTGCCAGCAGCTCCACGGGAGGAAGGAAACTGTTTTTT.